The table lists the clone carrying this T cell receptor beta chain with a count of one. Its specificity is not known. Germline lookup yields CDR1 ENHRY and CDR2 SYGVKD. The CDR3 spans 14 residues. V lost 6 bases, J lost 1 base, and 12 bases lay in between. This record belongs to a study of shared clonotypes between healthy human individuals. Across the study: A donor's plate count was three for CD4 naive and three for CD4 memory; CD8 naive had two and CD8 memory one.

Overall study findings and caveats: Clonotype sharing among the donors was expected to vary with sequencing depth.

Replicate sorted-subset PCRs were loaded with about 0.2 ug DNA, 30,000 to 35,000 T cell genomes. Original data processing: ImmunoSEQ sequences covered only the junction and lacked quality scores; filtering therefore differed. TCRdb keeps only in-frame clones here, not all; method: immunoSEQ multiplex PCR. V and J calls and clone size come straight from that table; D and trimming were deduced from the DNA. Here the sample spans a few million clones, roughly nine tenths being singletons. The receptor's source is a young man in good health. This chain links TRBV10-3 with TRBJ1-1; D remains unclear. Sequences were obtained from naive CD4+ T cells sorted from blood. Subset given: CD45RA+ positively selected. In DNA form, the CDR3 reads TGTGCCATCAGGGAGGGTTCGGCGAACACTGAAGCTTTCTTT. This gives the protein CAIREGSANTEAFF.